These T cell receptor beta chains were read from a single sample in a study of monozygotic twins with inflammatory bowel disease. TCRdb reworked the 5' RACE reads into one entry per CDR3 protein, no DNA. This table holds approximately 340,000 distinct CDR3 sequences. Source material: blood. The receptors come from a human donor with ulcerative colitis or Crohn's disease, or a healthy co-twin of an affected twin (not recorded which). CDR3s include the opening cysteine and the closing phenylalanine or tryptophan.

TRBJ2-2 | TRBV27 | CASSPATGIVTGELFF
TRBJ1-2 | TRBV29-1 | CSGVINYGYTF
TRBJ2-7 | TRBV5-1 | CASSRDSIYEQYF
TRBJ2-5 | TRBV6-2/TRBV6-3 | CATLPAYQETQYF
TRBJ2-2 | TRBV7-2 | CASSLTAGGIGELFF
TRBJ2-2 | TRBV7-9 | CASSISGSGELFF
TRBJ2-7 | TRBV4-1 | CASSQDQGASSYEQYF
TRBJ2-5 | TRBV7-9 | CASSLVSGGTETQYF
TRBJ2-3 | TRBV7-2 | CASRLGVGRADTQYF
TRBJ1-1 | TRBV5-1 | CASSLGNMNTEAFF
TRBJ1-4 | TRBV28 | CASRDIPRRSATNEKLFF
TRBJ2-3 | TRBV7-2 | CASSLDLSDTQYF
TRBJ2-7 | TRBV10-3 | CAISESNDGYEQYF
TRBJ2-2 | TRBV10-3 | CAIRGDPPNTGELFF
TRBJ1-2 | TRBV15 | CATSIQTGSYGYTF
TRBJ2-1 | TRBV28 | CASTVLAGVSGNEQFF
TRBJ2-7 | TRBV6-2/TRBV6-3 | CASSPDGQGGSYEQYF